These 5 T cell receptor beta chains originate from one sample sequenced in a study of T cell changes during pregnancy in multiple sclerosis. The protocol was immunoSEQ multiplex PCR, while the TCRdb copy is restricted to in-frame clones and leaves out a portion. The sample has 50,000 to 70,000 clones; around nine tenths are singletons. Sequencing used CD8+ T cells from peripheral blood mononuclear cells, obtained before pregnancy. These receptors were taken from a female donor with multiple sclerosis, enrolled in a pregnancy study.

The chain employs TRBV7-8 and TRBJ2-7; D possibly corresponds to TRBD1 (5 bases). Germline V CDR1 and CDR2: SGHVS, FQNEAQ. The CDR3 covers 14 residues. The V end was cut by 1 base, the J end by 2 bases, with 9 bases between. The chain's CDR3 is CASSLDRIAYEQYF. In DNA form, the CDR3 reads TGTGCCAGCAGCTTAGACAGGATAGCCTACGAGCAGTACTTC.

This rearrangement joins TRBV27 to TRBJ2-1, with 12 bases lining up with TRBD1. Germline loops: CDR1 MNHEY, CDR2 SMNVEV (reference sequence). The CDR3 has 12 amino acids. V lost 8 bases and J lost 8; bases outside the gene matches: 1. The CDR3 reads CASGTGGDEQFF. In DNA, the CDR3 is TGTGCCAGCGGGACAGGGGGCGATGAGCAGTTCTTC.

The rearrangement uses TRBV19 and TRBJ1-3, with D uncertain. The length of the CDR3 is 13 residues. Germline CDR1 is LNHDA and CDR2 is SQIVND (reference sequence). Trimming left V 6 bases short and J 1 base short, with 7 bases between. CDR3 coding DNA: TGTGCCAGTAGCTGGAGTTCTGGAAACACCATATATTTT. Protein: CASSWSSGNTIYF.

The chain's CDR3 is CASIRQGADTEAFF. In DNA, the CDR3 is TGTGCCAGCATTCGACAGGGGGCAGACACTGAAGCTTTCTTT. The chain has TRBV6-5 and TRBJ1-1; 10 positions agree with TRBD1. This CDR3 has 14 amino acids. Germline loops: CDR1 MNHEY, CDR2 SVGAGI. J lost 3 bases, V lost 7 bases, and 5 bases had no gene match.

The V call is TRBV19, the J call TRBJ1-3; D unresolved. The CDR3 consists of 16 residues. CDR1 and CDR2 (germline): LNHDA, SQIVND (reference sequence). Trimming took off 6 bases at V and 4 bases at J, with 19 bases between the two ends. CDR3 DNA sequence: TGTGCCAGTAGCACCTACGGCGGAAATTTGGGAAACACCATATATTTT. Protein product: CASSTYGGNLGNTIYF.